Each of the 8 T cell receptor beta chains below was sequenced from the same sample in a study of blood T cell repertoires in COVID-19. TCRdb's copy holds only in-frame clones and misses some; the assay was immunoSEQ multiplex PCR. Of about 170,000 clones listed, roughly 80% are singletons. Sample: peripheral blood. These receptors came from a man aged 65 to 85 with acute or convalescent COVID-19.

This chain connects TRBV7-6 to TRBJ2-7, with unresolved D. Trimming removed 2 bases at V and 3 bases at J, with 20 bases between. Germline CDR1 and CDR2: SGHVS and FNYEAQ. This CDR3 is built from 17 residues. The CDR3 DNA reads TGTGCCAGCAGCTTAAAGCCCCCCCGTCTCGAAGACTACGAGCAGTACTTC. Protein product: CASSLKPPRLEDYEQYF.

This clone was detected once. The chain has TRBV20-1 and TRBJ1-1; no clear D. This CDR3 has 13 amino acids. Trimming removed 3 bases at V and 0 bases at J, with 8 bases between. Germline V gene sequence: CDR1 DFQATT, CDR2 SNEGSKA (reference sequence). CDR3 DNA sequence: TGCAGTGCTAGTAAACAGTTGAACACTGAAGCTTTCTTT. It translates to CSASKQLNTEAFF.

This clone was observed a few times. The chain joins TRBV9 to TRBJ2-1; 10 bases are a match to TRBD2. This CDR3 is built from 15 residues. The germline V gene has CDR1 SGDLS and CDR2 YYNGEE. With 0 bases clipped from V and 6 bases from J, the junction kept 3 bases outside the gene matches. The CDR3 loop is CASSVAASGSNEQFF. The CDR3 DNA is TGTGCCAGCAGCGTAGCGGCTAGCGGGAGCAATGAGCAGTTCTTC.

The rearrangement uses TRBV7-2 and TRBJ2-7; no clear D gene. V lost 6 bases, J lost 1 base, and 4 bases lay in between. Germline V lookup: CDR1 SGHTA, CDR2 FQGNSA. The CDR3 has 11 residues. The CDR3 coding sequence is TGTGCCAGCAGTCTTTCCTACGAGCAGTACTTC. Its protein is CASSLSYEQYF. Full variable domain (outside the CDR3, taken from reference TRBV7-2 and TRBJ2-7): GAGVSQSPSNKVTEKGKDVELRCDPISGHTALYWYRQSLGQGLEFLIYFQGNSAPDKSGLPSDRFSAERTGGSVSTLTIQRTQQEDSAVYLCASSLSYEQYFGPGTRLTVT.

V and J are TRBV5-1 and TRBJ2-5; 7 nucleotides line up with TRBD1. Germline V lookup: CDR1 SGHRS, CDR2 YFSETQ. The CDR3 is 13 amino acids. Losses at the gene ends were 5 bases for V and 5 bases for J; bases not matched to a gene: 6. The CDR3 DNA is TGCGCCAGCAGGGTACCAGGGGGTGAGACCCAGTACTTC. The encoded protein is CASRVPGGETQYF.

The CDR3: CASRYDREGPYEQYF. The CDR3 bases are TGTGCCAGCAGATACGACAGGGAAGGTCCCTACGAGCAGTACTTC. This chain connects TRBV2 to TRBJ2-7; TRBD1 aligns across 7 bases. The CDR3 covers 15 residues. Unmatched junction bases numbered 10, after V lost 6 bases and J lost 2 bases. In germline, CDR1 is SNHLY, CDR2 FYNNEI.

This clone was picked up one time. This chain links TRBV3-1 (or the pseudogene TRBV3-2) with TRBJ2-5; 15 bases match TRBD2. V shed 2 bases, J shed 2 bases, and the junction held 9 bases outside the gene matches. This CDR3 has 19 residues. Germline CDR1 LGHDT, CDR2 YNNKEL (reference sequence). The CDR3 nucleotides read TGTGCCAGCAGCCAACAATCGGGGACTAGCGGGGGGTCTCAAGAGACCCAGTACTTC. Translated: CASSQQSGTSGGSQETQYF.

This clone was found once. The J gene is TRBJ1-4, the V gene TRBV14; maybe TRBD1 (6 bases). V dropped 1 base and J dropped 7 bases, with 13 bases sitting between them. The CDR3 sequence is 15 residues long. The germline V gene encodes CDR1 SGHDN and CDR2 FVKESK. CDR3 residues: CASSQVRQVTEKLFF. In nucleotides, the CDR3 is TGTGCCAGCAGCCAAGTCCGACAGGTGACTGAAAAACTGTTTTTT.